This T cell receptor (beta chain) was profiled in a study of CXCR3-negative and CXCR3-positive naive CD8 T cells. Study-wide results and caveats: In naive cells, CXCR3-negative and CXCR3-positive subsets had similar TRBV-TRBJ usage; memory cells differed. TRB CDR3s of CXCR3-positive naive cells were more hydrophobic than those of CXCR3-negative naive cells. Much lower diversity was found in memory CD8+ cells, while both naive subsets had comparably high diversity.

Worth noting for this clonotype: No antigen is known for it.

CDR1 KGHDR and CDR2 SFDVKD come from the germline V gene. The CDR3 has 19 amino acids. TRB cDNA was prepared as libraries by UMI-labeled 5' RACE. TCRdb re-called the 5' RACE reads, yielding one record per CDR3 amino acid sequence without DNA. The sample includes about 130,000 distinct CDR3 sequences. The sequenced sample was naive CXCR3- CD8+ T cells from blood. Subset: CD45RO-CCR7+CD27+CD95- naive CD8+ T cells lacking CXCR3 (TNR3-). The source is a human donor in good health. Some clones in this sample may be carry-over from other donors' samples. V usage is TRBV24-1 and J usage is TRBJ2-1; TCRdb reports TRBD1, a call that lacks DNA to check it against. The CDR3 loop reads CATSDLGRRGPAGINEQFF.